A selection of T cell receptor beta chains follows, all from one sample in a study of TIL therapy for anti-PD-1-resistant metastatic lung cancer. TCRdb's copy holds only in-frame clones and misses some; the assay was immunoSEQ multiplex PCR. There are roughly 58,000 clones in the sample; roughly four fifths occur only once, and less than 3% lies in the top ten. Specimen: blood, collected at baseline. The receptors shown here come from a person between 25 and 80 years old with non-small cell lung cancer. Each CDR3 is given with its conserved first and last residue. The order of the fields is V gene, J gene, CDR3 protein.

>TRBV2|TRBJ1-6
CASTPQSANSPLHF
>TRBV6-5|TRBJ2-1
CASNLAGYIDEQFF
>TRBV4-1|TRBJ1-3
CASSQASVRQGLSGNTIYF
>TRBV5-1|TRBJ1-4
CASSTLYTQTGRHEKLFF
>TRBV7-9|TRBJ1-2
CASSLGGNAYGYTF
>TRBV12-5|TRBJ2-7
CASGLVGTLSSYEQYF
>TRBV7-3|TRBJ2-3
CASSFAYLDTQYF
>TRBV6-5|TRBJ1-1
CASNRGVGNTEAFF
>TRBV24-1|TRBJ2-2
CATSDRGQGRRELFF
>TRBV3-1/TRBV3-2|TRBJ2-4
CASSQRISKLAKNIQYF